Each of the 21 T cell receptor beta chains below was sequenced from the same sample in a study of blood T cell repertoires in COVID-19. Using immunoSEQ multiplex PCR, the repertoire was profiled, and TCRdb retains in-frame clones only, with some absent. The sample shows about 92,000 clones, around 85% of them seen only once. Specimen: peripheral blood. The receptor set was obtained from a man aged 80 or over with acute or convalescent COVID-19.

The chain links TRBV7-2 to TRBJ2-1, with a weak D call TRBD2 (5 bases). V lost 5 bases and J lost 0, with 11 bases in between. Germline-derived CDR1 and CDR2 are SGHTA and FQGNSA. The CDR3 runs to 15 residues. The CDR3: CASSPRTASYNEQFF. The CDR3 nucleotides are TGTGCCAGCAGCCCTCGGACTGCCTCCTACAATGAGCAGTTCTTC.

V usage is TRBV6-4 and J usage is TRBJ2-3, with D possibly TRBD2 on 6 matching bases. The V end was cut by 5 bases, the J end by 7 bases, with 13 bases between. The germline V gene encodes CDR1 MRHNA and CDR2 SNTAGT. This CDR3 has 13 amino acids. The CDR3 region has the DNA TGTGCCAGCAGTCCCAATAGCGGAAATACGCAGTATTTT. Translated: CASSPNSGNTQYF.

V is TRBV11-3 and J is TRBJ2-7; no reliable D call. Looked up from germline, CDR1 is SGHNT and CDR2 is YENEEA. CDR3 length equals 13 residues. V lost 5 bases and J lost 5, with 13 bases in between. The CDR3 protein is CASSPSVFDEQYF. The CDR3 DNA is TGTGCCAGCAGCCCCTCGGTCTTTGACGAGCAGTACTTC.

The J gene is TRBJ1-4, the V gene TRBV19; TRBD1 matches at 7 bases. This CDR3 is 16 amino acids long. Germline values: CDR1 LNHDA, CDR2 SQIVND (reference sequence). J was trimmed by 4 bases and V by 3 bases; bases with no gene match: 8. DNA for the CDR3: TGTGCCAGTAGTATTGTCCTGGGACAGATTAATGAAAAACTGTTTTTT. Protein sequence: CASSIVLGQINEKLFF.

V usage is TRBV25-1 and J usage is TRBJ2-2; 8 bases fit TRBD1. V shed 1 base, J shed 2 bases, and the junction held 3 bases outside the gene matches. Germline V CDR1 and CDR2: MGHDK, SYGVNS. There are 16 residues in the CDR3. CDR3 region: CASSESDRANTGELFF. CDR3 DNA: TGTGCCAGCAGTGAATCGGACAGGGCCAACACCGGGGAGCTGTTTTTT.

CDR3 in DNA: TGCGCCAGCAGCCAAGAAAACACGCCCCAGCATTTT. The encoded protein is CASSQENTPQHF. The rearrangement uses TRBV4-1 and TRBJ1-5; D is unclear. The CDR3 contains 12 residues. V was trimmed by 0 bases and J by 9 bases, leaving 6 bases between them. Per germline, CDR1 MGHRA and CDR2 YSYEKL.

The chain links TRBV28 to TRBJ1-5; D is perhaps TRBD1 (6 bases). CDR3 size: 14 residues. Trimming left V 5 bases short and J 16 bases short, with 24 bases between. From germline, CDR1 is MDHEN and CDR2 SYDVKM. The CDR3 DNA reads as TGTGCCAGCAGTCCTGGACGGAACGTAGCGGGGGCACATTTT. As protein: CASSPGRNVAGAHF.

This clone showed up just a few times. DNA of the CDR3: TGCGCCAGCAGCTTAGGGGGATGGAGCACTGAAGCTTTCTTT. It specifies CASSLGGWSTEAFF. The chain links TRBV5-1 to TRBJ1-1, with a weak D call TRBD1 (6 bases). The CDR3 is 14 residues long. Trimming stripped 2 bases from V and 4 bases from J, with 12 bases between. CDR1 SGHRS and CDR2 YFSETQ come from the germline V gene.

V is TRBV6-1 and J is TRBJ2-6, with 10 nucleotides matching TRBD1. V dropped 2 bases and J dropped 1; count of bases not matched to a gene: 8. Germline loops: CDR1 MNHNS, CDR2 SASEGT. The CDR3 loop spans 19 amino acids. This CDR3 reads CASSETGTGVRSGANVLTF. CDR3 coding DNA: TGTGCCAGCAGTGAAACCGGGACAGGGGTCCGGTCTGGGGCCAACGTCCTGACTTTC.

V is TRBV4-3 and J is TRBJ2-7; a weak D match, TRBD2 (5 bases). Deletions cut 0 bases from V and 2 bases from J, with 11 bases between. Germline V gene data show CDR1 as LGHNA and CDR2 as YSLEER. The CDR3 is made up of 15 amino acids. The DNA for the CDR3 is TGCGCCAGCAGCCAAGAGAGGGATAGGGCCTACGAGCAGTACTTC. This gives the protein CASSQERDRAYEQYF.

Comment on this clone: The junction departs from germline at one end; a sequencing error may be responsible. The rearrangement links TRBV9 to TRBJ2-7; TRBD1 agrees at 7 bases. Germline-derived CDR1 and CDR2 are SGDLS and YYNGEE. CDR3 length: 17 residues. CDR3 sequence reads: CASSPTTGLVLGYGQYF. The CDR3 DNA sequence: TGTGCCAGCAGCCCCACGACAGGGTTAGTGTTGGGATACGGGCAGTACTTC.

This rearrangement joins TRBV19 to TRBJ1-2; 11 positions match TRBD1. V lost 8 bases, J lost 2 bases, and 1 base stayed unmatched. The CDR3 is 13 residues long. The germline V gene encodes CDR1 LNHDA and CDR2 SQIVND (reference sequence). The chain's CDR3 is CASGDRGNYGYTF. As DNA, the CDR3 is TGTGCCAGTGGGGACAGGGGGAACTATGGCTACACCTTC.

This sequence joins TRBV18 and TRBJ1-3; the D is unclear. CDR3 length: 15 residues. Germline V gene sequence: CDR1 KGHSH, CDR2 LQKENI. The V end lost 0 bases, the J end lost 1 base, and 7 bases lay between the germline ends. The CDR3, as DNA: TGTGCCAGCTCACCACCGCCAGTATCTGGAAACACCATATATTTT. Its protein product is CASSPPPVSGNTIYF.

This sequence joins TRBV27 and TRBJ2-5, with TRBD2 matching 7 bases. The CDR3 is made up of 11 amino acids. The V gene end was trimmed by 6 bases and the J gene end by 5 bases; junction bases not matched to a gene: 0. Per the germline V gene, CDR1 is MNHEY and CDR2 is SMNVEV (reference sequence). The CDR3 DNA sequence: TGTGCCAGCAGCGGGGGGGAGACCCAGTACTTC. It is translated as CASSGGETQYF.

The CDR3 spells CASSRGRPDEQFF. The CDR3 DNA follows: TGTGCCAGCAGTCGCGGGAGACCCGATGAGCAGTTCTTC. This chain connects TRBV2 to TRBJ2-1; 7 bases line up with TRBD2. The germline V gene has CDR1 SNHLY and CDR2 FYNNEI. This CDR3 has 13 amino acids. The V segment lost 5 bases and the J segment 8 bases; nucleotides outside the gene matches: 6.

This CDR3 is CAWSQRGEKLFF. CDR3 nucleotide sequence: TGTGCCTGGAGCCAAAGGGGTGAAAAACTGTTTTTT. J is TRBJ1-4 and V is TRBV30; D possibly corresponds to TRBD1 (5 bases). Germline CDR1 is GTSNPN and CDR2 is SVGIG (reference sequence). V dropped 3 bases and J dropped 7 bases, with 9 bases sitting between them. The CDR3 covers 12 residues. Full variable domain (outside the CDR3, taken from reference TRBV30 and TRBJ1-4): SQTIHQWPATLVQPVGSPLSLECTVEGTSNPNLYWYRQAAGRGLQLLFYSVGIGQISSEVPQNLSASRPQDRQFILSSKKLLLSDSGFYLCAWSQRGEKLFFGSGTQLSVL.

The chain couples TRBV10-3 to TRBJ2-7; D is undetermined. Germline V CDR1 and CDR2: ENHRY, SYGVKD. The CDR3 is 14 residues long. The V and J ends lost 7 bases and 0 bases respectively, with 13 bases between them. The CDR3 protein is CAITKTKSSYEQYF. The CDR3 nucleotides are TGTGCCATCACCAAAACTAAGAGCTCCTACGAGCAGTACTTC.

In its sample, this clone was seen once. The genes are TRBV6-2 or TRBV6-3 and TRBJ1-1, with TRBD1 as a possible D gene (5 bases). CDR1 and CDR2 from the germline V gene are MNHEY and SVGEGT. Trimming removed 7 bases from V and 4 bases from J, with 13 bases in between. This CDR3 spans 13 amino acids. The chain's CDR3 is CASTPGQATEAFF. The DNA for the CDR3 is TGTGCCAGCACCCCGGGGCAGGCCACTGAAGCTTTCTTT.

The rearrangement joins TRBV7-3 to TRBJ1-1; D remains unclear. The CDR3 spans 13 residues. Germline V gene lookup returns CDR1 SGHTA and CDR2 FQGTGA. V shed 5 bases and J shed 0 bases, with 7 bases lying between them. The CDR3 protein is CASSQLMNTEAFF. DNA of the CDR3: TGTGCCAGCAGCCAACTCATGAACACTGAAGCTTTCTTT.

This chain joins TRBV29-1 and TRBJ2-3; a possible D gene is TRBD2 (5 bases). CDR3 length equals 14 residues. The V and J ends lost 6 bases and 5 bases respectively, with 18 bases between them. Per the germline V gene, CDR1 is SQVTM and CDR2 is ANQGSEA. CDR3 sequence (DNA): TGCAGCGTGGTGGACTCGAACACACTAGATACGCAGTATTTT. Protein product: CSVVDSNTLDTQYF.

CDR3 bases: TGTGCCAGCAGCTTAGGGTTCGGGGAAAAACTGTTTTTT. Translated, it gives CASSLGFGEKLFF. The chain is built from TRBV7-2 and TRBJ1-4, with D uncertain. Trimming removed 1 base from V and 8 bases from J, with 8 bases in between. The CDR3 consists of 13 residues. The germline CDR1 and CDR2 sequences are SGHTA and FQGNSA.